The following is a TCR beta chain sequence with its context. This receptor's antigen is unknown. Within one base of it there is no much larger clone, and no base qualities were kept. The CDR3 regions of human TCRbeta chains were analyzed by immunosequencing. Turning to the authors' computational methods: Repertoire TCRs were checked for matches against a reference library of SARS-CoV-2-specific TCRs that had been generated using the MIRA antigen-specificity platform. Breadth meant the fraction of unique TCRs that were SARS-CoV-2-associated, whereas depth meant the fraction of total T cells that were SARS-CoV-2-associated. Using the MIRA data, every spike-specific TCR was mapped to the spike region that the TCR reacted to and assigned to either a CD4 or a CD8 class. Log10-transformed breadth and depth values were compared by one-way ANOVA with Sidak's multiple comparisons tests. Entries here come from immuneACCESS through TCRdb and include only in-frame sequences with V and J called. Some clones fail to appear in such tables; in the studies checked, an unresolved V gene covers under half of the shortfall, and the cause of the remainder is unknown. D and trimming come from the DNA, and the V and J calls and clone size come from that table. This sample lists roughly 140,000 clones; roughly 88% were detected once. The ten largest clones represent around 2.1% of the sample.

The germline ends are 9 bases apart after V is trimmed by 7 bases and J by 2 bases. For CDR1 and CDR2, the germline V gene (reference sequence) lists LNHDA and SQIVND. CDR3 length: 13 amino acids, cysteine to phenylalanine. Only the CDR3 DNA is retained, 39 bases long and in frame from the first base. The data stem from a study of T cell responses to AZD1222 COVID-19 vaccine (dated by TCRdb to about 2021). For context, the study as a whole: TCR sequencing covered some 250 trial participants: 200 to 220 given two doses of AZD1222 and around 25 given two doses of MenACWY control vaccine. Trial participants were enrolled into age subgroups of 18-55, 56-69 and 70-plus years, which contained around 150, 28 and 57 TCR-sequenced participants, respectively.

In the paper's terms, the time point label means: about 28 days (+/-7) after the second vaccine dose. AZD1222 recipients given second doses at about 4 weeks or at about 12 weeks were pooled, since spike-specific TCR depth and breadth were not found to differ between the two schedules. Vaccinee samples came from UK trials COV001 and COV002, including a single-blind randomized controlled phase 2/3 trial of AZD1222 (ChAdOx1 nCoV-19) in healthy adults. For TCRbeta chain sequencing, PBMC samples were collected from trial participants at day 0 and at day 28 after the second dose. Beyond this particular receptor, the publication reports: Participants were mostly white British and included more females than males, and it was suggested by the authors that clonal diversity may have been underestimated. The 56-69-year group was small, and its depth increase did not reach significance, likely because of low power. Vaccine-associated CD4 TCRs spanned the whole spike protein, with dominant responses in regions 160-218 and 743-854. Conclusions about previously exposed vaccinees are limited, since just 5 to 7 AZD1222 recipients were seropositive for SARS-CoV-2 at baseline. Reportedly, almost half of the unique spike-specific TCRs recognized epitopes lying outside the regions that are mutated in the B.1.351 and B.1.1.7 variants. Because no samples from the day 14 peak response were available, repertoires could be characterized only after the peak T cell response. A significant rise in spike-specific TCR breadth and depth was observed after two AZD1222 doses relative to day 0 and relative to MenACWY recipients.

This clonotype was obtained from an adult who received the AZD1222 COVID-19 vaccine. The chain employs TRBV19 and TRBJ1-3; TRBD1 could be the D gene, as 5 bases match. The source material was peripheral blood, sampled 28 days after the second AZD1222 dose. DNA sequence: TGTGCCAGTACCCCGGGACCTGGAAACACCATATATTTT. Translated, this gives CASTPGPGNTIYF.